This T cell receptor beta chain appears in the sequencing data of a study of regulatory T cells in long-lasting Graves disease. About the study: Graves' patients who were just diagnosed had used antithyroid drugs for under 3 months.

In its sample, this clonotype was seen many times. What it recognizes is unknown. Overall study findings and caveats: Favored usage of TRBV28, TRBJ1-2 and TRBJ2-5 was recorded in persistent disease.

The V end lost 6 bases, the J end lost 6 bases, and 15 bases lay between the germline ends. CDR3 length equals 14 residues. Combining iRepertoire HTBI primers with Arm-PCR of CDR3 regions, the authors built TCR beta libraries. Each CDR3 protein gets one entry after TCRdb re-called the multiplex PCR reads with MiXCR. Here the sample spans under 300,000 distinct CDR3 sequences, 20% to 25% being singletons. Indicated time point: newly diagnosed GD, antithyroid drugs for less than 3 months. Following extraction of RNA from PBMCs, that RNA was used to make the TCR library. The chain links TRBV12-3 or TRBV12-4 to TRBJ2-4, with a tentative D call TRBD2 (5 bases). This sample comprised peripheral blood mononuclear cells (PBMCs), obtained at new diagnosis, from a patient treated with antithyroid drugs. This receptor was obtained from a female donor with Graves disease. CDR3 residues: CASSNRENSNIQYF. For the CDR3, the DNA is TGTGCCAGCAGCAACCGGGAAAATTCAAACATTCAGTACTTC.